This TCR beta chain was retrieved from a study of breast tumors, draining lymph nodes, adjacent tissues. Samples came from axillary lymph nodes draining the breast cancer. TCRdb itself ran the multiplex PCR reads through MiXCR, one entry per CDR3 protein. The sample yields 140,000 to 150,000 distinct CDR3 sequences, 32% seen once. As for this clonotype: Germline and junction disagree at one end, which may indicate a read error.

This CDR3 has 14 amino acids. Germline V CDR1 and CDR2: SGDLS, YYNGEE. This sequence originates from a female donor with breast cancer. Some clones in this sample may be carry-over from other donors' samples. The V and J genes are TRBV9 and TRBJ2-5; D possibly corresponds to TRBD2 (6 bases). Sequenced sample: axillary lymph node tissue. The CDR3 nucleotides are TGTGCCAGCAGCGTAGGGGGCCCCCGGGGGACCCAGTCCTTC. This translates into CASSVGGPRGTQSF.